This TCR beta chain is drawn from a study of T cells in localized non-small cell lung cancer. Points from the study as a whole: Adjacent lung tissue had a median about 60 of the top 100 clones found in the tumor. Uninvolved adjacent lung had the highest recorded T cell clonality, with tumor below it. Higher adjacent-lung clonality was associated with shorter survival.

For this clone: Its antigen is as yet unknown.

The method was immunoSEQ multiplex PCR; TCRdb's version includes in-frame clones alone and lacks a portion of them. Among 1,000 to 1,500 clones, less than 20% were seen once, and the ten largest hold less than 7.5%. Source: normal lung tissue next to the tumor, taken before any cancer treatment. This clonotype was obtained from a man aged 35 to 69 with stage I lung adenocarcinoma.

In nucleotides, the CDR3 is TGCGCCAGCAGCCAAGAAATCGAGAGAGGCGAGCAGTACTTC. It translates to CASSQEIERGEQYF. V and J are TRBV4-1 and TRBJ2-7, with D hard to call. There are 14 residues in the CDR3. V was trimmed by 0 bases and J by 6 bases, leaving 12 bases between them. CDR1 and CDR2 (germline): MGHRA, YSYEKL.